This T cell receptor beta chain was recorded in a study of blood T cell repertoires in COVID-19 (TCRdb year 2020). In terms of the full investigation: Samples covering the acute and convalescent phases of COVID-19 were provided by collaborators in the United States, Italy and Spain. The sample metadata nearly always contained a de-identified subject ID, COVID-19 status, age in years and sex. The material from the prospective study consisted of cDNA or gDNA derived from T cells, B-cell-depleted T cells, or PBMCs. Where available, HLA class I and class II types were taken from metadata supplied by the sample provider and were not determined by assay-based typing. Samples were obtained from the ongoing ImmuneRACE study (first 160 participants) and from 1,254 subjects provided by 6 global collaborators. The repertoires were made available in a free public database intended to serve as a resource for research on the immune response to SARS-CoV-2. Deeply sampled blood TCRbeta repertoires from subjects exposed to, actively infected with, or recovered from COVID-19 were included in the dataset.

Germline trimming: 2 bases from V, 3 bases from J; junction bases outside gene matches: 4. The germline V gene encodes CDR1 SGDLS and CDR2 YYNGEE. The CDR3 runs 14 amino acids, cysteine and phenylalanine included. The read is trimmed to its CDR3 DNA, 42 bases read in frame from base 1. TCRbeta CDR3 regions were amplified from genomic DNA using the immunoSEQ Assay, a bias-controlled multiplex PCR. Per the source publication's procedure: The number of nucleated cells in each sample was estimated from the amplification of reference gene primers within the assay. To quantify the absolute abundance of each unique TCRbeta CDR3 rearrangement, sequence reads were collapsed and filtered. For each sample, productive Simpson clonality was calculated by taking the square root of Simpson's diversity index across productive rearrangements. What TCRdb holds here is the immuneACCESS table cut down to in-frame rearrangements. Part of the clones is not present; checked against another copy, under half of the missing clones reflect an unresolved V gene, and the others are unexplained. The V and J calls and clone size come from that table; D and trimming were worked out from the DNA. Across this sample there are 80,000 to 100,000 clones, with roughly 80% seen only once. Together, the top ten hold 4.4% of the sample.

Each collaborating institution followed its own protocols to collect whole blood in K2EDTA tubes. Collaborator samples were shipped for TCRbeta analysis as frozen whole blood, isolated PBMCs, or DNA extracted from either sample type. Results and caveats for the whole study, not just this receptor: Clinical and demographic metadata were provided uncurated, with the amount varying by source and participant.

About this clone itself: Its antigen is still unknown. No clone much larger than this one lies a single base away; base qualities are absent. The sample has other DNA sequences that encode this CDR3 too.

The sample consisted of peripheral blood. The sequence links TRBV9 to TRBJ1-2, and TRBD1 matches 7 of the central bases. This TCR derives from a man between 60 and 75 years old with acute or convalescent COVID-19. The DNA is as follows: TGTGCCAGCAGCGTTGCAGGGGGGTACTATGGCTACACCTTC. Its coded protein is CASSVAGGYYGYTF.